This TCR beta chain originates from a study of control samples from healthy donors and cancer patients. The CDR3 is 15 amino acids. Germline-derived CDR1 and CDR2 are SGHAT and FQDESV (reference sequence). The V end was cut by 4 bases, the J end by 5 bases, with 16 bases between. The method was immunoSEQ multiplex PCR; TCRdb's version includes in-frame clones alone and lacks a portion of them. Of roughly 120,000 clones listed, 70% to 90% are singletons. V is TRBV11-1 and J is TRBJ2-3; D could derive from TRBD1 or TRBD2 (6 bases each). Sequences were obtained from blood. This TCR came from a man in his forties or fifties in good health. The CDR3 here is CASSYGGGARDTQYF. Here the CDR3 DNA reads TGTGCCAGCAGCTACGGGGGCGGGGCTAGAGATACGCAGTATTTT.